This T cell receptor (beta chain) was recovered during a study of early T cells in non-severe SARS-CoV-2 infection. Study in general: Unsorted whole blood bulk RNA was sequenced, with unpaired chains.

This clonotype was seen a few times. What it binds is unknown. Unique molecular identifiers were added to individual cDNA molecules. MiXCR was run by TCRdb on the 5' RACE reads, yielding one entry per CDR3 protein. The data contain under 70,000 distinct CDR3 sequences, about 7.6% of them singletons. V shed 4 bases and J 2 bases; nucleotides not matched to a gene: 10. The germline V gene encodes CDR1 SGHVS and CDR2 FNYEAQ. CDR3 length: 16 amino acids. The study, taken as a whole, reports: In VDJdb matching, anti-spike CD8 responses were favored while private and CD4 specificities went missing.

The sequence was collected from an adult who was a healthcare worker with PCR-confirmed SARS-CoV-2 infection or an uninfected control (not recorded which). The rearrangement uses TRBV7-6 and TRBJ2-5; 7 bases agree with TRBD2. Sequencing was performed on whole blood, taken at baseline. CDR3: CASSWINKAGQETQYF. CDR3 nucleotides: TGTGCCAGCAGCTGGATCAACAAAGCGGGACAAGAGACCCAGTACTTC.